Listed below are T cell receptor beta chains from one sample, sequenced in a study of a mutant IDH1 vaccine in newly diagnosed glioma. TCRdb keeps only in-frame clones here, not all; method: immunoSEQ multiplex PCR. The sample records about 26,000 clones, less than 90% being singletons. No antigens are known for them. The sample in question was PBMCs, obtained from a glioma patient whose treatment included an IDH1 peptide vaccine. Every receptor here comes from a man in his thirties or forties with glioma. Each CDR3 is given with its conserved first and last residue. Each record gives: clone size, J gene, V gene, D gene, CDR3 DNA, CDR3 protein. D genes are given only for firm matches. Part of the rows lack a size; the others show once, few, many or a class for expanded clones.

few TRBJ2-7 TRBV30 . TGTGCCTGGAGTAATGGGGGCGAGCAGTACTTC CAWSNGGEQYF
. TRBJ2-7 TRBV6-4 . TGTGCCAGCAGTGAAAGGGGGGACAGCCCCTACGAGCAGTACTTC CASSERGDSPYEQYF
. TRBJ2-5 TRBV28 . TGTGCCAGCAGTTTAACCCTAGGGGCGGGGGAGACCCAGTACTTC CASSLTLGAGETQYF
. TRBJ1-1 TRBV27 . TGTGCCAGCAGCCAGGGGCGGGGAACTGAAGCTTTCTTT CASSQGRGTEAFF
. TRBJ1-1 TRBV27 . TGTGCCAGCAGTCCCAGAGGGACGTTTAACACTGAAGCTTTCTTT CASSPRGTFNTEAFF
. TRBJ2-5 TRBV27 TRBD2 TGTGCCAGCAGTCCCATCGGGGGGGCCGCGGAGACCCAGTACTTC CASSPIGGAAETQYF
. TRBJ1-1 TRBV5-1 . TGCGCCAGCAGCTTGGAGGGGGTAGGGTGGGGGTATGACACTGAAGCTTTCTTT CASSLEGVGWGYDTEAFF
. TRBJ1-5 TRBV6-5 . TGTGCCAGCAGTTACTCGAAATTTGGGTTGGGTCAGCCCCAGCATTTT CASSYSKFGLGQPQHF
. TRBJ1-5 TRBV25-1 . TGTGCCAGCAGTGAACAAAATCAGCCCCAGCATTTT CASSEQNQPQHF
. TRBJ2-5 TRBV5-1 TRBD1 TGCGCCAGCAGCCCCGGGACAGGGGATGGGAAAGAGACCCAGTACTTC CASSPGTGDGKETQYF
. TRBJ2-7 TRBV5-4 TRBD2 TGTGCCAGCAGCTTGGACGGGGGGTTATCTTACGAGCAGTACTTC CASSLDGGLSYEQYF
few TRBJ2-2 TRBV27 TRBD2 TGTGCCAGCAAACCGGGACTAGCGAACGAACGCCCCGGGGAGCTGTTTTTT CASKPGLANERPGELFF
. TRBJ2-7 TRBV6-6 TRBD1 TGTGCCAGCAGGCCCACAGGGGGCAGCACCTACGAGCAGTACTTC CASRPTGGSTYEQYF